This TCR beta chain is from a study of graft-versus-host responses after intestinal transplantation. Study at large: Recipients obtained multivisceral, liver-intestinal, or isolated intestinal transplants. After anti-thymocyte globulin induction, recipients took tacrolimus and steroids for roughly three years. Study-level results: GvH clones occurred in recipient marrow; some first appeared in ileum or blood.

This CDR3 contains 15 residues. After the reaction, proliferating CFSE-low CD3+CD4+ and CD3+CD8+ responders were sorted. Generated by immunoSEQ multiplex PCR, the TCRdb table keeps only in-frame clones and is missing some. The sample shows approximately 9,000 clones, 25% to 30% of them seen only once. The starting material was alloreactive CD4+ T cells from a mixed lymphocyte reaction culture, obtained before intestinal transplant. Subset indicated: CFSE-low proliferating T cells sorted from approximately six-day pre-transplant mixed lymphocyte reaction (GvH or HvG direction). This clonotype was obtained from a human patient who received an intestinal transplant. This chain links TRBV1 with TRBJ1-5; the table's D call TRBD1 went unverified against the DNA. TRBV1 is marked as a pseudogene. The CDR3 is CTSSPGQGEHQPQHF. The DNA of the CDR3 is TGCACCAGCAGCCCAGGACAGGGAGAACATCAGCCCCAGCATTTT.